One sample yielded the 27 T cell receptor beta chains listed below, sequenced in a study of post-analysis software for immune sequencing data. Antigen specificity for these receptors is unknown. General study results and limits: About five TRBV segments, including TRBV5-6, TRBV5-1 and TRBV20-1, were more frequent in patients than controls.

Incorporated into the TCR beta cDNA libraries were unique molecular identifiers, which served to reduce PCR and sequencing biases. One entry per CDR3 protein results from TCRdb running MiXCR on the PCR reads. This sample yields approximately 730,000 distinct CDR3 sequences, of which 46% are seen a single time; just under 5% belongs to the top ten. Sequences were obtained from blood. The source is a girl aged 5-17 years with multiple sclerosis.

DNA of the CDR3: TGTGCCAGCAGCTTAGCGGGACAGGGACTCGACGAGCAGTACTTC. Its protein product is CASSLAGQGLDEQYF. The chain links TRBV11-1 to TRBJ2-7; 9 bases are shared with TRBD1. The junction had 5 bases not matched to a gene; V was cut back by 0 bases and J by 5 bases. Germline CDR1 is SGHAT and CDR2 is FQDESV (reference sequence). CDR3 length: 15 amino acids.

This clonotype has more than one count but fewer than ten. The chain joins TRBV29-1 to TRBJ2-1, with 12 bases that match TRBD2. CDR1 is SQVTM, CDR2 ANQGSEA, per germline. The CDR3 totals 17 residues. V lost 2 bases, J lost 2 bases, and 7 bases stayed unmatched. The CDR3 coding sequence is TGCAGCGTTGAACCCCTAGCGGGAGGGCGGGCCTACAATGAGCAGTTCTTC. Its protein product is CSVEPLAGGRAYNEQFF.

The V call is TRBV6-5, the J call TRBJ2-5, with 11 bases lining up with TRBD2. The CDR3 length is 15 residues. Trimming removed 6 bases from V and 11 bases from J; junction bases left unmatched: 14. Per the germline V gene, CDR1 is MNHEY and CDR2 is SVGAGI. The CDR3 coding sequence is TGTGCCAGCAGCCCTATACTAGCGGGAGCGGATACGCAGTACTTC. As protein: CASSPILAGADTQYF.

This clonotype was counted only a few times. The chain carries TRBV7-9 and TRBJ2-4; TRBD1 or TRBD2 may be the D gene (5 bases each). This CDR3 is 15 amino acids long. Per germline, CDR1 SEHNR and CDR2 FQNEAQ (reference sequence). V dropped 8 bases and J dropped 1 base, with 15 bases sitting between them. The CDR3 protein is CASGRGFDAKNIQYF. CDR3 DNA: TGTGCCAGCGGACGGGGCTTCGACGCCAAAAACATTCAGTACTTC.

The chain recombines TRBV5-1 with TRBJ1-2; unclear D gene. The germline V and J ends were trimmed by 0 bases and 6 bases, with 6 bases remaining between them. The germline V gene encodes CDR1 SGHRS and CDR2 YFSETQ. CDR3 length: 12 residues. CDR3 nucleotides: TGCGCCAGCAGCTTGGGGCCTCATGGCTACACCTTC. Its translation is CASSLGPHGYTF.

V and J are TRBV10-3 and TRBJ2-7, with D maybe TRBD1 (5 bases). CDR3 length: 14 residues. CDR1 and CDR2 (germline): ENHRY, SYGVKD. The V and J ends lost 2 bases and 0 bases respectively, with 8 bases between them. CDR3: CAISEGAPSYEQYF. The DNA for the CDR3 is TGTGCCATCAGTGAGGGGGCTCCCTCCTACGAGCAGTACTTC.

V gene TRBV6-5 combines with J gene TRBJ2-4; the D gene could be TRBD1 or TRBD2 (6 bases each). CDR1 and CDR2 from the germline V gene are MNHEY and SVGAGI. The V gene lost 0 bases and the J gene lost 6 bases, with 15 bases spanning the gap. The CDR3 runs to 16 residues. The CDR3 loop reads CASSYSTGANRNIQYF. Here the CDR3 DNA reads TGTGCCAGCAGTTACTCGACGGGGGCAAATAGAAACATTCAGTACTTC.

This chain links TRBV7-8 with TRBJ2-7; TRBD2 matches 7 bases. J gave up 12 bases and V 5 bases, and 10 bases lay outside the gene matches. CDR1 is SGHVS and CDR2 is FQNEAQ in the germline V gene. The CDR3 has 12 residues. Here the CDR3 DNA reads TGTGCCAGCAGCCCACACCGACTAGCCACGTACTTC. Its protein product is CASSPHRLATYF.

V is TRBV20-1 and J is TRBJ2-7, with TRBD2 identical over 9 bases. The CDR3 has 17 amino acids. CDR1 is DFQATT, CDR2 SNEGSKA, per germline (reference sequence). The ends lost 8 bases at V and 3 bases at J; junction bases unmatched: 20. The CDR3 region has the DNA TGCAGTTCGCACCCAACGAGCGGGAGGCTTGGGAACTACGAGCAGTACTTC. This codes for CSSHPTSGRLGNYEQYF.

The chain couples TRBV7-8 to TRBJ2-3, with D possibly TRBD1 on 6 matching bases. Trimming took 4 bases from V and 5 from J, leaving 16 bases between them. The CDR3 loop spans 15 amino acids. CDR1 and CDR2 from the germline V gene are SGHVS and FQNEAQ. CDR3 DNA: TGTGCCAGCAGCTCCCCAGGGGATCTAGGAGATACGCAGTATTTT. Translated: CASSSPGDLGDTQYF.

The V call is TRBV14, the J call TRBJ2-5; maybe TRBD1 (5 bases). The CDR3 totals 16 residues. Trimming removed 6 bases from V and 0 bases from J, with 17 bases in between. Germline values: CDR1 SGHDN, CDR2 FVKESK. The CDR3 spells CASSIRREKYQETQYF. The CDR3 region has the DNA TGTGCCAGCAGTATTCGCAGGGAAAAGTACCAAGAGACCCAGTACTTC.

The rearrangement joins TRBV13 to TRBJ2-4; D is perhaps TRBD1 or TRBD2 (5 bases each). Trimming stripped 5 bases from V and 13 bases from J, with 24 bases between. The V gene's germline CDR1 is PRHDT and CDR2 FYEKMQ (reference sequence). This CDR3 contains 15 residues. In nucleotides, the CDR3 is TGTGCCAGCAGCCGCTGGGACGGTAAACTCTACGTGCAGTACTTC. Amino acid sequence: CASSRWDGKLYVQYF.

CDR3 region: CASSQQGRNTGELFF. In nucleotides, the CDR3 is TGTGCCAGCAGCCAACAGGGACGGAACACCGGGGAGCTGTTTTTT. The chain is built from TRBV3-1 and TRBJ2-2; D is perhaps TRBD1 or TRBD2 (5 bases each). V lost 2 bases, J lost 1 base, and 8 bases lay in between. CDR1 is LGHDT, CDR2 YNNKEL, per germline (reference sequence). The CDR3 has 15 residues. The full variable domain, completed using reference TRBV3-1 and TRBJ2-2, is DTAVSQTPKYLVTQMGNDKSIKCEQNLGHDTMYWYKQDSKKFLKIMFSYNNKELIINETVPNRFSPKSPDKAHLNLHINSLELGDSAVYFCASSQQGRNTGELFFGEGSRLTVL.

V and J are TRBV7-7 and TRBJ2-5; D remains unclear. The last part of the DNA fits TRBJ2-7 better; the J call may be wrong. CDR3 length equals 13 residues. In germline, CDR1 is SSHAT, CDR2 FNYEAQ (reference sequence). In nucleotides, the CDR3 is TGTGCTGGCAGCCCAGGCATCCGTTACGAGCAGTACTTC. Translating it yields CAGSPGIRYEQYF.

This clonotype turned up a few times. The V gene is TRBV21-1, the J gene TRBJ2-3; the table's D gene call, TRBD2, was not cross checked with the DNA. TRBV21-1 is recorded as a pseudogene. The CDR3 spans 14 residues. This chain's CDR3 is CASSQRLAVDTQYF. The DNA for the CDR3 is TGTGCCAGCAGCCAACGACTAGCGGTAGATACGCAGTATTTT.

V gene TRBV6-5 combines with J gene TRBJ2-1, with a weak D call TRBD2 (6 bases). Between the trimmed V and J ends, which lost 0 bases and 9 bases, there was a span of 12 bases. The CDR3 covers 14 residues. The germline CDR1 and CDR2 sequences are MNHEY and SVGAGI. CDR3 sequence: CASSYSDLGGEQFF. The CDR3 region has the DNA TGTGCCAGCAGTTACTCCGACCTCGGGGGTGAGCAGTTCTTC.

The sample holds one count of this clonotype. The rearrangement uses TRBV7-6 and TRBJ2-7; D is unclear. Judging by the DNA end, TRBJ2-1 fits better; the J call may be wrong. CDR1 SGHVS and CDR2 FNYEAQ come from the germline V gene. The CDR3 extends over 18 amino acids. The CDR3 reads CASSSLAGRTQSADEQFF. DNA for the CDR3: TGTGCCAGCAGCTCATTAGCTGGGCGGACCCAGAGTGCGGATGAGCAGTTCTTC.

This rearrangement joins TRBV3-1 to TRBJ2-7; TRBD1 is a possible D gene (5 bases). The CDR3 has 15 amino acids. V lost 4 bases to trimming and J lost 0 bases, with 13 bases between them. Germline values: CDR1 LGHDT, CDR2 YNNKEL (reference sequence). In DNA form, the CDR3 reads TGTGCCAGCAGCCGAGGCACAGGTTCCTCCTACGAGCAGTACTTC. Amino acid sequence: CASSRGTGSSYEQYF.

This sequence joins TRBV9 and TRBJ2-3; 8 bases are a match to TRBD1. CDR1 and CDR2 (germline): SGDLS, YYNGEE. This CDR3 is 14 amino acids long. Trimming took 0 bases from V and 4 from J; bases not matched to a gene: 1. This CDR3 is CASSVADRADTQYF. CDR3 nucleotide sequence: TGTGCCAGCAGCGTAGCGGACAGGGCAGATACGCAGTATTTT.

V usage is TRBV20-1 and J usage is TRBJ1-6; possible D gene TRBD1, 5 bases. Germline V gene lookup returns CDR1 DFQATT and CDR2 SNEGSKA (reference sequence). Trimming left V 3 bases short and J 1 base short, with 10 bases between. The CDR3 covers 15 residues. Written as DNA, the CDR3 is TGCAGTGCTAGGGAAGGGGTTTCCTATAATTCACCCCTCCACTTT. Residues: CSAREGVSYNSPLHF.

The chain links TRBV9 to TRBJ1-1, with D hard to call. CDR3 length: 13 residues. Looked up from germline, CDR1 is SGDLS and CDR2 is YYNGEE. Trimming left V 0 bases short and J 7 bases short, with 10 bases between. The CDR3 bases are TGTGCCAGCAGCGTAGCCGGGTGGGGTGAAGCTTTCTTT. This translates into CASSVAGWGEAFF.

As DNA, the CDR3 is TGTGCCAGCAGTACCAATGGACAGGGCCTCACAGGTTGCGAGCAGTACTTC. Residues: CASSTNGQGLTGCEQYF. The chain has TRBV6-1 and TRBJ2-5, with 8 bases aligning to TRBD1. The closer fit of TRBJ2-7 to the DNA end suggests the J call may be wrong. The germline CDR1 and CDR2 sequences are MNHNS and SASEGT. The CDR3 consists of 17 residues.

There are a few counts of this clonotype. The chain employs TRBV3-1 and TRBJ1-2, with D unclear. The CDR3 loop spans 15 amino acids. Germline V gene data show CDR1 as LGHDT and CDR2 as YNNKEL (reference sequence). The V gene lost 1 base and the J gene lost 8 bases, with 17 bases spanning the gap. CDR3 sequence reads: CASSQGNGYSGGYTF. In DNA, the CDR3 is TGTGCCAGCAGCCAAGGAAACGGCTACTCGGGCGGCTACACCTTC.

The chain uses TRBV6-5 and TRBJ2-7, with D perhaps matching TRBD1 (6 bases). The closer fit of TRBJ2-5 to the DNA end suggests the J call may be wrong. This CDR3 region has 15 residues. The germline V gene encodes CDR1 MNHEY and CDR2 SVGAGI. CDR3 sequence: CASSYTSGTSETQYF. CDR3 nucleotides: TGTGCCAGCAGTTACACCTCCGGGACAAGTGAGACCCAGTACTTC.

This clonotype was seen more than once but under ten times. V is TRBV5-1 and J is TRBJ2-5, with 13 bases that match TRBD2. V lost 4 bases to trimming and J lost 2 bases; unmatched junction nucleotides: 5. CDR1 is SGHRS, CDR2 YFSETQ, per germline. The CDR3 contains 16 residues. Written as DNA, the CDR3 is TGCGCCAGCAGCGTCCGGACTAGCGGGAGACAAGAGACCCAGTACTTC. Protein sequence: CASSVRTSGRQETQYF.

The chain uses TRBV6-6 and TRBJ1-5, with D uncertain. V lost 2 bases and J 0 bases, leaving 5 bases between the germline ends. Per the germline V gene, CDR1 is MNHNY and CDR2 is SVGAGI (reference sequence). The CDR3 runs 14 residues. The CDR3 region is CASSYRNSNQPQHF. The CDR3 DNA sequence: TGTGCCAGCAGTTACCGGAATAGCAATCAGCCCCAGCATTTT.

The CDR3 region is CASSLLTNARGWQYF. The CDR3 DNA is TGTGCCAGCAGCTTACTAACTAACGCTCGGGGCTGGCAGTACTTC. The genes are TRBV11-2 and TRBJ2-7, with D possibly called TRBD1 or TRBD2 (5 bases each). The CDR3 runs to 15 residues. Germline assignment: CDR1 SGHAT and CDR2 FQNNGV. The V end lost 2 bases, the J end lost 9 bases, and 20 bases lay between the germline ends.